These T cell receptor beta chains were read from a single sample in a study of blood T cell repertoires in COVID-19. Method: immunoSEQ multiplex PCR; TCRdb's copy keeps in-frame clones and lacks some. The data contain roughly 200,000 clones, about 87% of them singletons. Input material: PBMCs or T cells enriched from blood (not recorded which). Receptors originate from a man aged 18 to 30 with acute COVID-19. Both conserved end residues are part of each CDR3. Each record gives: CDR3 protein, CDR3 DNA, D gene, V gene, J gene, CDR3 length, clone size. D genes are given only for firm matches. Rows may omit the clone size; those that give it use once, few, many or a size class.

CDR3: CASSWTEGNQPQHF
DNA: TGTGCCAGCAGTTGGACAGAGGGCAATCAGCCCCAGCATTTT
D: -
V: TRBV28
J: TRBJ1-5
length: 14
size: -

CDR3: CASSLGRDGEQYF
DNA: TGTGCCAGCAGCTTAGGGAGAGATGGCGAGCAGTACTTC
D: -
V: TRBV7-6
J: TRBJ2-7
length: 13
size: few

CDR3: CASSLGNRQGIGEQYF
DNA: TGCGCCAGCAGTTTGGGAAACAGACAGGGGATCGGCGAGCAGTACTTC
D: TRBD1
V: TRBV4-1
J: TRBJ2-7
length: 16
size: -

CDR3: CASSLTGTGANVLTF
DNA: TGTGCCAGCAGTTTAACAGGGACTGGGGCCAACGTCCTGACTTTC
D: -
V: TRBV28
J: TRBJ2-6
length: 15
size: -

CDR3: CATGSAGSSQPQHF
DNA: TGTGCCACCGGCTCGGCGGGTTCGAGTCAGCCCCAGCATTTT
D: -
V: TRBV24-1
J: TRBJ1-5
length: 14
size: -

CDR3: CASSYVGTGGNYGYTF
DNA: TGTGCCAGCAGTTACGTAGGGACAGGGGGGAACTATGGCTACACCTTC
D: TRBD1
V: TRBV6-5
J: TRBJ1-2
length: 16
size: -

CDR3: CASSLSQAGSEQYF
DNA: TGTGCCAGCAGTTTAAGCCAGGCCGGGAGCGAGCAGTACTTC
D: -
V: TRBV28
J: TRBJ2-7
length: 14
size: -

CDR3: CASSARRTGGYTF
DNA: TGTGCCAGCAGCGCACGACGGACGGGAGGCTACACCTTC
D: -
V: TRBV21-1
J: TRBJ1-2
length: 13
size: -

CDR3: CASSSGRDQEQFF
DNA: TGTGCCAGCAGCTCCGGGAGGGACCAAGAGCAGTTCTTC
D: TRBD2
V: TRBV7-2
J: TRBJ2-1
length: 13
size: -

CDR3: CASRYLAGGGTDTQYF
DNA: TGCGCCAGCAGGTACTTGGCGGGGGGAGGAACAGATACGCAGTATTTT
D: TRBD2
V: TRBV5-1
J: TRBJ2-3
length: 16
size: few

CDR3: CAWSGQGNQPQHF
DNA: TGTGCCTGGAGCGGTCAGGGAAATCAGCCCCAGCATTTT
D: -
V: TRBV30
J: TRBJ1-5
length: 13
size: -

CDR3: CASSIEGQFHQPQHF
DNA: TGTGCCAGTAGTATCGAGGGACAATTCCATCAGCCCCAGCATTTT
D: -
V: TRBV19
J: TRBJ1-5
length: 15
size: -